This T cell receptor beta chain was sequenced during a study of CD8+CD57+ T cells in acquired aplastic anemia. On the study more broadly: Sorted CD4+ and CD8+ cells yielded DNA averaging approximately 3 ug. The study obtained 11 million or so reads on average for CD4+ cells from healthy donors.

This clonotype appeared a few times. The antigen remains unidentified. The template used for profiling TCR beta VDJ and CDR3 was genomic DNA. One entry per CDR3 protein, called by TCRdb with MiXCR from the reads. Of 180,000 or so distinct CDR3 sequences listed, around 45% are singletons. Unmatched junction bases numbered 8, after V lost 5 bases and J lost 5 bases. The CDR3 sequence is 16 residues long. The germline V gene has CDR1 SGHNT and CDR2 YENEEA. Findings and caveats of the study: Patients shared 25 to 30 CD8+ CDR3 sequences with controls. The CD8+ Simpson's diversity of patients and controls was not significantly different.

Sequenced input: sorted CD4+, CD8+, or CD8+CD57+ T cells (not recorded which) from PBMCs. The clonotype comes from a human donor in good health. The J gene is TRBJ2-1, the V gene TRBV11-3; 11 positions match TRBD2. In DNA form, the CDR3 reads TGTGCCAGCAGCACCAGACTAGCGGGAAAAAACAATGAGCAGTTCTTC. Amino acids: CASSTRLAGKNNEQFF.